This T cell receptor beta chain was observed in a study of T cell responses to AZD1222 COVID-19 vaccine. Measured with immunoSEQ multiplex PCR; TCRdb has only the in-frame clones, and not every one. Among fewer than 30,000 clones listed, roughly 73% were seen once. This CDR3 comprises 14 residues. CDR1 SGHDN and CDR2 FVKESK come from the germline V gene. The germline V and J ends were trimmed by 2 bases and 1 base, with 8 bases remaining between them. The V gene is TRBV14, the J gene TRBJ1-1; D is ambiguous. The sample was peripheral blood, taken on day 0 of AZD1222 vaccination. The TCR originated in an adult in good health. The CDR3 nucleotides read TGTGCCAGCAGCCAATACGGCCAGAACACTGAAGCTTTCTTT. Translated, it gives CASSQYGQNTEAFF.